This T cell receptor (beta chain) appears in the sequencing data of a study of cytotoxic CD8 clonotypes in ibrutinib-treated CLL. Overall study results and limits: Baseline values of clonality outstripped age-matched healthy donors and followed circulating CD8+ T-cell counts. At progression, clonality fell back toward baseline after rising at ibrutinib response.

Cryopreserved PBMCs supplied about 1.8 micrograms of genomic DNA for TCR beta libraries. Depths of 1 in 200,000 to 1 in 1 million T cells were the sequencing target. TCRdb keeps only in-frame clones here, not all; method: immunoSEQ multiplex PCR. The sample includes 150,000 to 200,000 clones, about four fifths seen only once; the top ten take around 2%. In the case of this clone: Its antigen is currently unknown.

The sequence derives from a human donor with chronic lymphocytic leukemia. This material consisted of PBMCs, taken after 12 months of ibrutinib treatment.

The CDR3 protein is CASSDRTGHEQFF. CDR3 DNA sequence: TGTGCCAGCAGCGATCGGACAGGGCATGAGCAGTTCTTC. The V call is TRBV7-3, the J call TRBJ2-1, with 8 bases that match TRBD1. Trimming took 5 bases from V and 8 from J; bases not matched to a gene: 5. The CDR3 runs 13 residues. CDR1 and CDR2 (germline): SGHTA, FQGTGA.